This T cell receptor (beta chain) stems from a study of monozygotic twins with inflammatory bowel disease. CDR3 size: 13 residues. Germline loops: CDR1 SGHTA, CDR2 FQGTGA. Reprocessing the 5' RACE reads, TCRdb reports a single entry for every CDR3 protein and omits DNA. Its listing shows around 450,000 distinct CDR3 sequences. The source is a human donor with ulcerative colitis or Crohn's disease, or a healthy co-twin of an affected twin (not recorded which). V gene TRBV7-3 combines with J gene TRBJ1-6. Sequences were obtained from blood. CDR3 amino acids: CASSAEANSPLHF. The whole variable domain, remainder taken from reference TRBV7-3 and TRBJ1-6, is GAGVSQTPSNKVTEKGKYVELRCDPISGHTALYWYRQSLGQGPEFLIYFQGTGAADDSGLPNDRFFAVRPEGSVSTLKIQRTERGDSAVYLCASSAEANSPLHFGNGTRLTVT.